This paragraph covers one TCR beta chain sequence. Its target is unknown. The sort gate was single viable CD3+CD4+CD8-CD45RO+ cells for memory CD4+ T cells. These data are taken from a study of memory CD4+ T cells and cytomegalovirus serostatus. Study-wide context: Healthy Belgian adult donors included about nine CMV-positive and 24 CMV-negative people. Findings and limits, study-wide: The CMV-associated TCR signature appears largely within the CD4+ memory repertoire.

The method was immunoSEQ multiplex PCR; TCRdb's version includes in-frame clones alone and lacks a portion of them. This sample has 40,000 to 50,000 clones, with roughly 74% found just once. Per germline, CDR1 MNHGY and CDR2 SAAAGT. V gave up 5 bases and J gave up 4 bases, with 21 bases separating them. The CDR3 is 16 residues long. The rearrangement joins TRBV6-8 to TRBJ2-7; a weak D match, TRBD2 (5 bases). The clonotype originates from an adult in good health and CMV-seropositive. The sample consisted of memory CD4+ T cells from blood. In DNA form, the CDR3 reads TGTGCCAGCAGTCGAGAAAGGATGTTGACGGGGTACGAGCAGTACTTC. This translates into CASSRERMLTGYEQYF.